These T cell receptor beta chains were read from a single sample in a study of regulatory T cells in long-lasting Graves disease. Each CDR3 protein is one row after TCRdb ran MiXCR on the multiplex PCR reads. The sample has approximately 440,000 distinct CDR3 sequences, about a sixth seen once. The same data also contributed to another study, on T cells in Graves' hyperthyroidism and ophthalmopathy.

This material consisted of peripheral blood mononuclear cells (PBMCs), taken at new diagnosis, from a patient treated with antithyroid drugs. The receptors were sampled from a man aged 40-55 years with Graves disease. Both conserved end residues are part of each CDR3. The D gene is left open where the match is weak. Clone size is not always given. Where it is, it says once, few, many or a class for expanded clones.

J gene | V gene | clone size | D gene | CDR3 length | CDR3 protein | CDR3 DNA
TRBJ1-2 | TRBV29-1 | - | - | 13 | CSVELGGFFSLTF | TGCAGCGTTGAGCTGGGAGGGTTTTTTTCGCTCACCTTC
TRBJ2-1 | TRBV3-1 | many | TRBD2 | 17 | CASSRLGLAESYNEQFF | TGTGCCAGCAGCCGATTAGGACTAGCGGAGTCCTACAATGAGCAGTTCTTC
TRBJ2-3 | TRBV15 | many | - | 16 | CATSVYRAVNTDTQYF | TGTGCCACCAGCGTTTACAGAGCGGTTAACACAGATACGCAGTATTTT
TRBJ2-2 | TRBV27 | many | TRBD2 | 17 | CASSFIPIAGAGGELFF | TGTGCCAGCAGTTTTATCCCCATAGCGGGAGCTGGCGGGGAGCTGTTTTTT
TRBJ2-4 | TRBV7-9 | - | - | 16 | CASSSQGGPAKNIQYF | TGTGCCAGCAGCTCCCAGGGGGGCCCAGCCAAAAACATTCAGTACTTC
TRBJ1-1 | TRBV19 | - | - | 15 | CASSIVGRGDTEAFF | TGTGCCAGTAGTATCGTGGGCAGGGGAGACACTGAAGCTTTCTTT
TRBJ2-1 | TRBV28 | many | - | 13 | CASSPPGIGEQFF | TGTGCCAGCAGTCCCCCGGGGATTGGTGAGCAGTTCTTC
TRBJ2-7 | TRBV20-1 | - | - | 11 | CSARLVWEQYF | TGCAGTGCCAGACTAGTCTGGGAGCAGTACTTC
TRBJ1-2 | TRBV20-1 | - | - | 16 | CSARDPTGRVNYGYTF | TGCAGTGCTAGAGACCCCACAGGGAGGGTCAACTATGGCTACACCTTC
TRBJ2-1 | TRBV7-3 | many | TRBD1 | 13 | CASSANSGTGKFF | TGTGCCAGCAGCGCAAACTCCGGGACAGGGAAGTTCTTC
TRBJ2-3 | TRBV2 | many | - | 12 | CASTDVGDTQYF | TGTGCCAGCACCGACGTAGGTGATACGCAGTATTTT
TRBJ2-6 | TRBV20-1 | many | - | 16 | CSARGQGRSGANVLTF | TGCAGTGCTAGGGGGCAGGGACGCTCTGGGGCCAACGTCCTGACTTTC
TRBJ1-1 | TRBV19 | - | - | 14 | CASSMERVGTEAFF | TGTGCCAGTAGTATGGAGAGGGTCGGCACTGAAGCTTTCTTT
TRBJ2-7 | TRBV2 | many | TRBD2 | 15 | CASSVLAGISYEQYF | TGTGCCAGCAGTGTCCTAGCGGGAATCTCCTACGAGCAGTACTTC
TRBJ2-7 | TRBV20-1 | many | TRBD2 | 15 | CSATSEASGIAEQYF | TGCAGTGCTACCAGCGAGGCTAGCGGGATAGCGGAGCAGTACTTC
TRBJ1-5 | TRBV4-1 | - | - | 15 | CASSQAHRSNQPQHF | TGCGCCAGCAGCCAAGCCCACAGGAGCAATCAGCCCCAGCATTTT
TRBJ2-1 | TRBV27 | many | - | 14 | CASSPGPSYNEQFF | TGTGCCAGCAGTCCGGGCCCCAGCTACAATGAGCAGTTCTTC
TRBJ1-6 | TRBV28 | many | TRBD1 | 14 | CASSNRGRVSPLHF | TGTGCCAGCAGTAACAGGGGGAGGGTATCACCCCTCCACTTT
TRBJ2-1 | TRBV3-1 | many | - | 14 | CASSQMGRHNEQFF | TGTGCCAGCAGCCAGATGGGAAGACACAATGAGCAGTTCTTC
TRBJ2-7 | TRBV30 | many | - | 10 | CAWSDSEQYF | TGTGCCTGGAGCGACTCTGAGCAGTACTTC
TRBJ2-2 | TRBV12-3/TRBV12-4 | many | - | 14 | CASSLTGFSGELFF | TGTGCCAGCAGTCTTACAGGGTTCAGCGGGGAGCTGTTTTTT
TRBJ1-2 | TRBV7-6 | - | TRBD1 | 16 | CASSQEGQGFSYGYTF | TGTGCCAGCAGCCAAGAGGGACAGGGGTTCAGCTATGGCTACACCTTC
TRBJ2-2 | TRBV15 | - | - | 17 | CATSRDRVSLATGELFF | TGTGCCACCAGCAGAGATCGGGTGTCACTAGCAACCGGGGAGCTGTTTTTT
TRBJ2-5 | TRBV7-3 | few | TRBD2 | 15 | CASSASRTSKETQYF | TGTGCCAGCAGCGCCAGTAGGACTAGCAAAGAGACCCAGTACTTC
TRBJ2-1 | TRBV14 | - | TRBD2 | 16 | CASSQFGLAAYNEQFF | TGTGCCAGCAGCCAATTTGGACTAGCGGCCTACAATGAGCAGTTCTTC
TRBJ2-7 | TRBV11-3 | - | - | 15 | CASSSGVGIGYEQYF | TGTGCCAGCAGCTCCGGGGTAGGGATCGGCTACGAGCAGTACTTC
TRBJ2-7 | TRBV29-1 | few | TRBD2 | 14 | CSAGSAGGPGEQYF | TGCAGCGCGGGAAGCGCGGGAGGACCGGGCGAGCAGTACTTC
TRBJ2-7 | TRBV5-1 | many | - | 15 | CASSWGTGSSYEQYF | TGCGCCAGCAGCTGGGGAACGGGGAGCTCCTACGAGCAGTACTTC
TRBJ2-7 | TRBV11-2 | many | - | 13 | CASSLAHRDEQYF | TGTGCCAGCAGCTTAGCTCACCGGGACGAGCAGTACTTC
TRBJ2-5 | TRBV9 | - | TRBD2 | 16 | CASSDGTSGYQETQYF | TGTGCCAGCAGCGACGGGACTAGCGGGTACCAAGAGACCCAGTACTTC
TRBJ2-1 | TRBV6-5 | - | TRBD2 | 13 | CASSSRGVNEQFF | TGTGCCAGCAGTTCCCGGGGGGTCAATGAGCAGTTCTTC
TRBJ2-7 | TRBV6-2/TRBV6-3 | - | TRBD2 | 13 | CASGTTHSYEQYF | TGTGCCAGCGGGACTACTCACTCCTACGAGCAGTACTTC
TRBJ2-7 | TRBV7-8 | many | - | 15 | CASSPKGYGSYEQYF | TGTGCCAGCAGCCCAAAGGGTTACGGGAGCTACGAGCAGTACTTC
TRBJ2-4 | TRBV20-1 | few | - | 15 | CSAGGSSGAKNIQYF | TGCAGTGCTGGAGGGTCGTCGGGAGCCAAAAACATTCAGTACTTC
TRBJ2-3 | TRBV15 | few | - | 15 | CATSRVATTTDTQYF | TGTGCCACCAGCAGAGTTGCGACTACCACAGATACGCAGTATTTT